This T cell receptor (beta chain) was retrieved from a study of cytomegalovirus exposure and HLA in healthy donors. The study, taken as a whole, reports: Segments of the TCR beta V type were, in most cases, productive about 90% or about 30% of the time in an earlier analysis. It was reportedly the case that the classifier diagnosed cytomegalovirus status with high specificity and sensitivity.

PCR amplification relied on 60 Vbeta primers (plus 13 Jbeta primers). Assay: immunoSEQ multiplex PCR; the TCRdb copy retains only in-frame clones and omits some. In the table there are fewer than 150,000 clones, around 68% of which are singletons. The germline V gene has CDR1 MGHRA and CDR2 YSYEKL. This CDR3 comprises 15 residues. The ends were cut back, 0 bases at V and 1 base at J, with 9 bases in the middle. With respect to this clone: The antigen is not known.

The J gene is TRBJ1-1, the V gene TRBV4-1; D unclear. Sequenced input: PBMCs. The sequence was collected from a woman aged 40 to 50 in good health and CMV-seropositive. The CDR3 is CASSQDRSKNTEAFF. CDR3 bases: TGCGCCAGCAGCCAAGATAGGAGTAAGAACACTGAAGCTTTCTTT.